This entry describes one T cell receptor (beta chain). Germline V gene data show CDR1 as MDHEN and CDR2 as SYDVKM. The CDR3 covers 17 residues. Trimming left V 5 bases short and J 7 bases short, with 26 bases between. In the authors' methods: Quantification of nucleated cells was approximated via reference gene primer amplification. Method: immunoSEQ multiplex PCR; TCRdb's copy keeps in-frame clones and lacks some. That table supplies the V and J calls and clone size; D and trimming were determined from the DNA. The profile covers around 260,000 clones, with more than 70% appearing a single time and approximately 2.3% taken by the ten largest. The data belong to a study of blood T cell repertoires in COVID-19. Whole-study context: Acute-phase and convalescent COVID-19 samples originated in the United States, Italy and Spain. PBMCs, B-cell-depleted T cells, or T cells provided the cDNA or gDNA that made up the material.

The receptor was derived from a woman aged 50 to 65 with acute or convalescent COVID-19. The material sequenced was peripheral blood. The chain joins TRBV28 to TRBJ1-2, with D possibly matching TRBD1 (5 bases). The CDR3: CASSGRWRGEQVGGYTF. CDR3 nucleotides: TGTGCCAGCAGTGGCCGGTGGAGGGGAGAACAAGTTGGTGGCTACACCTTC.